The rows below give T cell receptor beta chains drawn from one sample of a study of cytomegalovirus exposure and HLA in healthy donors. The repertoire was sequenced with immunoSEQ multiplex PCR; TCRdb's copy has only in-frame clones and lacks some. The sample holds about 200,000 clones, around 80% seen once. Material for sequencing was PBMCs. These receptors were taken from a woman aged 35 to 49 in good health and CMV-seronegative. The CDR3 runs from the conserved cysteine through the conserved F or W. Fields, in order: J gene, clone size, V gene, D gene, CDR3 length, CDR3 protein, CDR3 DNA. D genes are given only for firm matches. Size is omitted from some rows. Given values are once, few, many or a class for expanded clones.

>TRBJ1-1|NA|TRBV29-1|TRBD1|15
CSADTGDPGRAEAFF
TGCAGCGCCGATACAGGGGACCCAGGACGCGCTGAAGCTTTCTTT
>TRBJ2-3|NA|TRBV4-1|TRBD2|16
CASSQEVAGYTDTQYF
TGCGCCAGCAGCCAAGAGGTAGCGGGGTACACAGATACGCAGTATTTT
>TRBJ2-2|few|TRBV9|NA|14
CASSVDLAAGELFF
TGTGCCAGCAGCGTAGACCTAGCCGCCGGGGAGCTGTTTTTT
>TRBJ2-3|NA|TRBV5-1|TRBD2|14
CASSTSGGTDTQYF
TGCGCCAGCAGCACTAGCGGGGGCACAGATACGCAGTATTTT
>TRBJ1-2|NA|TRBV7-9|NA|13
CASSSPGAVSYTF
TGTGCCAGCAGCTCCCCAGGGGCAGTTAGCTACACCTTC
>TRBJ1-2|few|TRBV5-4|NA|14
CASSLGGHLYGYTF
TGTGCCAGCAGCTTGGGAGGGCATCTCTATGGCTACACCTTC
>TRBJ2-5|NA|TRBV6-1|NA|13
CASGPQGQETQYF
TGTGCCAGCGGCCCCCAGGGGCAAGAGACCCAGTACTTC
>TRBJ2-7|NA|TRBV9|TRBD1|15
CASSGKWDRVHEQYF
TGTGCCAGCAGCGGGAAGTGGGACAGGGTTCACGAGCAGTACTTC
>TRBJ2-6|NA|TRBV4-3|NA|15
CASSPENSGANVLTF
TGCGCCAGCAGCCCGGAGAACTCTGGGGCCAACGTCCTGACTTTC
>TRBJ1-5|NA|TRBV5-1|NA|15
CASSLAGDSNQPQHF
TGCGCCAGCAGCTTGGCTGGAGATAGCAATCAGCCCCAGCATTTT
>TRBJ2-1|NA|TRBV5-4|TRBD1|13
CASSLTGGNEQFF
TGTGCCAGCAGCTTGACAGGGGGCAATGAGCAGTTCTTC
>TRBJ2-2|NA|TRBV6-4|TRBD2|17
CASPPRLAGGFTGELFF
TGTGCCTCACCCCCTAGACTAGCGGGAGGGTTCACCGGGGAGCTGTTTTTT
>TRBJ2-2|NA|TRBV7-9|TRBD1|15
CASSSRDRETGELFF
TGTGCCAGCAGCTCACGTGACAGGGAAACCGGGGAGCTGTTTTTT
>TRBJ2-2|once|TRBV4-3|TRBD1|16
CASSQRTGGLTGELFF
TGCGCCAGCAGCCAGAGGACAGGGGGCTTAACCGGGGAGCTGTTTTTT
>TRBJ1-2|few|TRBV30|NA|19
CAWSPRPLLWERRGYGYTF
TGTGCCTGGAGTCCTCGCCCTCTCCTATGGGAGCGTCGAGGGTATGGCTACACCTTC
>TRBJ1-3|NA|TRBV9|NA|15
CASSVDVGPGNTIYF
TGTGCCAGCAGCGTAGACGTGGGGCCTGGAAACACCATATATTTT
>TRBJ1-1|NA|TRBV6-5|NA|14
CASSSTGRNTEAFF
TGTGCCAGCAGTAGCACAGGGAGAAACACTGAAGCTTTCTTT
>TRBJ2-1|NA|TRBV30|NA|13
CAWSKQFYNEQFF
TGTGCCTGGAGTAAACAGTTCTACAATGAGCAGTTCTTC
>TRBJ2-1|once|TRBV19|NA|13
CASSRSHGNEQFF
TGTGCCAGTAGTCGAAGTCACGGCAATGAGCAGTTCTTC
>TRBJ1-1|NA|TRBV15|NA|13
CATERAAVRGAFF
TGTGCCACCGAGAGGGCGGCCGTCCGAGGGGCTTTCTTT
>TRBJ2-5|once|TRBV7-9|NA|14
CASSLRLNQETQYF
TGTGCCAGCAGCCTAAGACTGAACCAAGAGACCCAGTACTTC
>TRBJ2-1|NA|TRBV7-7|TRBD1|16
CASSSGQGGRYNEQFF
TGTGCTAGCAGCTCCGGACAGGGAGGCCGATACAATGAGCAGTTCTTC
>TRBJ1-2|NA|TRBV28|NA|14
CASSVNQGLYGYTF
TGTGCCAGCAGCGTAAATCAGGGTTTGTATGGCTACACCTTC
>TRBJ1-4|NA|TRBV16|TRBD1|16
CASSLSPGQGFEKLFF
TGTGCCAGCAGCCTGAGCCCGGGACAGGGTTTTGAAAAACTGTTTTTT
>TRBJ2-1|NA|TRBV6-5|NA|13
CASREPTDWEQFF
TGTGCCAGCAGAGAACCTACTGACTGGGAGCAGTTCTTC
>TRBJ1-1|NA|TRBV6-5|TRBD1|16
CASSYHRGRGNTEAFF
TGTGCCAGCAGTTACCACAGGGGGCGAGGGAACACTGAAGCTTTCTTT
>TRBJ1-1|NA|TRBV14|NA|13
CASSQSVVTEAFF
TGTGCCAGCAGCCAGTCCGTTGTTACTGAAGCTTTCTTT
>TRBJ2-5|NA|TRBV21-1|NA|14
CPGCPGQGEETQYF
TGTCCGGGCTGTCCGGGACAGGGGGAAGAGACCCAGTACTTC
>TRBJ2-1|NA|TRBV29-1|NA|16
CSVDYGTPSSYNEQFF
TGCAGCGTTGATTACGGGACTCCGAGCTCCTACAATGAGCAGTTCTTC
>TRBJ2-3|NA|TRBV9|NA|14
CASSVRSGELTQYF
TGTGCCAGCAGCGTACGGTCGGGAGAGCTGACGCAGTATTTT
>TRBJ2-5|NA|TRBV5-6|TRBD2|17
CASSSLGLAGDQETQYF
TGTGCCAGCAGCTCGCTCGGACTAGCGGGAGACCAAGAGACCCAGTACTTC
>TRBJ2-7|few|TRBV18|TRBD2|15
CASSPSGLDSYEQYF
TGTGCCAGCTCACCATCGGGACTAGACTCCTACGAGCAGTACTTC
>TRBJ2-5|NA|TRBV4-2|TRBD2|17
CASSQEGGSGIGETQYF
TGTGCCAGCAGCCAAGAGGGAGGTAGCGGGATTGGGGAGACCCAGTACTTC
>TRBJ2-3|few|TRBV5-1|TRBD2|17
CASSLAYAGGGIDTQYF
TGCGCCAGCAGCTTGGCCTATGCGGGAGGCGGAATAGATACGCAGTATTTT
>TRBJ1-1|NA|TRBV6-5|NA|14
CASSYGGSGSEAFF
TGTGCCAGCAGTTACGGGGGGTCTGGGTCTGAAGCTTTCTTT
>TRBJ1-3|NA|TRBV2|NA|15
CASSSGHDSGNTIYF
TGTGCCAGCAGTTCGGGACACGACTCTGGAAACACCATATATTTT
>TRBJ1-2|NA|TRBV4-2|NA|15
CASSLGMEGFYGYTF
TGTGCCAGCAGCCTGGGGATGGAGGGATTTTATGGCTACACCTTC
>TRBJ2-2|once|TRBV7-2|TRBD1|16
CASSLAGTVNTGELFF
TGTGCCAGCAGCTTAGCGGGGACAGTTAACACCGGGGAGCTGTTTTTT
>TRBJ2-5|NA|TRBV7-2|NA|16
CASSFSTSRGQETQYF
TGTGCCAGCAGCTTTTCGACTAGTCGCGGACAAGAGACCCAGTACTTC
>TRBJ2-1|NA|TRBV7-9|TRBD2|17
CASSLGTSGLSYNEQFF
TGTGCCAGCAGCTTAGGGACTAGCGGGCTATCCTACAATGAGCAGTTCTTC
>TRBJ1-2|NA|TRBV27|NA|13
CASRTGSSYGYTF
TGTGCCAGCAGGACCGGGAGTTCATATGGCTACACCTTC
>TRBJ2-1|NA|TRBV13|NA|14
CASSLVPLAGEQFF
TGTGCCAGCAGCTTAGTCCCTTTAGCCGGTGAGCAGTTCTTC
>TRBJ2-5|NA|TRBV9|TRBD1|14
CASSVGQGGETQYF
TGTGCCAGCAGCGTCGGACAGGGAGGAGAGACCCAGTACTTC